This section outlines one T cell receptor beta chain sequence together with its context. Its antigen target is currently unknown. It has no much larger one-base neighbor in the sample; base qualities were not kept. The library was generated by the immunoSEQ multiplex PCR assay. TCRdb mirrors the immuneACCESS table, restricted to in-frame sequences. Some clones are absent from its copies; in checked studies, under half trace to an unresolved V gene, and the reason for the others is unknown. The sample table holds over 100,000 clones, of which roughly 90% were seen once. The ten largest clones capture 4.5% to 7% of the sample. Per the germline V gene, MGHRA is the CDR1 and YSYEKL is the CDR2. V has 5 bases trimmed and J has 2 bases trimmed; junction bases matching no gene number 5. Counted from cysteine to phenylalanine, this CDR3 has 17 amino acids. The only DNA kept is the CDR3, 51 bases in frame from the first base.

The data originate from a study of control samples from healthy donors and cancer patients (dated by TCRdb to the early 2020s). Sequenced material: blood. The sequence was collected from a man between 18 and 35 years old in good health. Recombination linked TRBV4-1 to TRBJ2-1, with 14 bases matching TRBD2. The CDR3 is CASSKGGLAGAYNEQFF. The bases are TGCGCCAGCAGCAAAGGGGGACTAGCGGGGGCCTACAATGAGCAGTTCTTC.